This T cell receptor beta chain was identified during a study of blood T cell repertoires in COVID-19. Only in-frame clones appear in the TCRdb table, and some are missing; sequencing was by immunoSEQ multiplex PCR. The sample lists some 50,000 clones; 68% were seen once. This clone was seen only a few times. J gave up 5 bases and V 5 bases, and 4 bases lay outside the gene matches. Germline CDR1 and CDR2: SSHAT and FNYEAQ (reference sequence). The CDR3 has 15 amino acids. This clonotype was sampled from a woman in her 70s with acute or convalescent COVID-19. The J gene is TRBJ2-1, the V gene TRBV7-7, with TRBD2 identical over 12 bases. The sequencing sample was made of peripheral blood. The CDR3 here is CASSPGTSGHNEQFF. For the CDR3, the DNA is TGTGCCAGCAGCCCAGGGACTAGCGGGCACAATGAGCAGTTCTTC.